What follows are 16 T cell receptor beta chains derived from one specimen sequenced in a study of identical twins. TCRdb ran MiXCR on the 5' RACE reads and lists one entry per CDR3 protein. The sample includes approximately 94,000 distinct CDR3 sequences, 5.9% seen only once; the top ten take about 12%. The sequencing input was memory T cells sorted from blood. The receptor set was obtained from a woman between 50 and 59 years old in good health.

This clonotype was picked up many times. This chain uses TRBV27 with TRBJ2-2; 11 bases are a match to TRBD2. Trimming at V came to 8 bases and at J to 0 bases, leaving 11 bases not matched to a gene. The CDR3 loop spans 18 amino acids. From germline, CDR1 is MNHEY and CDR2 SMNVEV (reference sequence). CDR3 nucleotides: TGTGCCAGCCTCATAGCGGGAGGGCCCGGCACGAACACCGGGGAGCTGTTTTTT. This translates into CASLIAGGPGTNTGELFF.

At least ten counts were recorded for this clonotype. V is TRBV25-1 and J is TRBJ2-5; a possible D gene is TRBD1 (5 bases). The V and J ends lost 8 bases and 2 bases respectively, with 18 bases between them. The germline gives CDR1 MGHDK, CDR2 SYGVNS. CDR3 length: 15 amino acids. CDR3 DNA: TGTGCCAGCGGGCAGGGAAAGATCCAGCAAGAGACCCAGTACTTC. This gives the protein CASGQGKIQQETQYF. The full variable domain, in which reference TRBV25-1 and TRBJ2-5 provide the parts outside the CDR3, is EADIYQTPRYLVIGTGKKITLECSQTMGHDKMYWYQQDPGMELHLIHYSYGVNSTEKGDLSSESTVSRIRTEHFPLTLESARPSHTSQYLCASGQGKIQQETQYFGPGTRLLVL.

At least ten counts were recorded for this clonotype. The genes are TRBV27 and TRBJ2-1; unclear D gene. V was pared by 5 bases and J by 4 bases, with 15 bases between. This CDR3 region has 15 residues. Germline lookup yields CDR1 MNHEY and CDR2 SMNVEV (reference sequence). CDR3 sequence (DNA): TGTGCCAGCAGTCCCTCATGGGTCGTGTACAATGAGCAGTTCTTC. Translating gives CASSPSWVVYNEQFF.

The table lists this clonotype with many counts. V usage is TRBV3-1 and J usage is TRBJ2-6; tentative D call: TRBD2 (6 bases). The CDR3 runs 17 residues. Germline CDR1 is LGHDT and CDR2 is YNNKEL (reference sequence). V shed 0 bases and J shed 3 bases, with 12 bases lying between them. CDR3: CASSQDLTGVGANVLTF. As DNA, the CDR3 is TGTGCCAGCAGCCAAGATTTAACGGGGGTTGGGGCCAACGTCCTGACTTTC.

This clonotype was counted a few times. The chain carries TRBV27 and TRBJ2-7; D is ambiguous. Germline loops: CDR1 MNHEY, CDR2 SMNVEV (reference sequence). CDR3 length: 13 amino acids. V lost 5 bases, J lost 2 bases, and 10 bases lay in between. CDR3 coding DNA: TGTGCCAGCAGTCCTACTCGGACCTACGAGCAGTACTTC. Amino acids: CASSPTRTYEQYF.

On this clonotype itself: A much larger clone differs by one base, so this may be a read error. The V call is TRBV28, the J call TRBJ2-4, with D unresolved. Germline V CDR1 and CDR2: MDHEN, SYDVKM. The CDR3 is made up of 14 amino acids. In DNA, the CDR3 is TGTGGCAGCAGTTTCGATGATCGGACAAACATTCAGTACTTC. This gives the protein CGSSFDDRTNIQYF.

A few counts support this clonotype. The chain has TRBV2 and TRBJ1-2; D ambiguous. This CDR3 is built from 14 residues. CDR1 is SNHLY, CDR2 FYNNEI, per germline. The germline V and J ends were trimmed by 9 bases and 8 bases, with 22 bases remaining between them. The CDR3 DNA is TGTGCCAGTTTATGGCGGGAATCAAGAGGAGGCTACACCTTC. This encodes CASLWRESRGGYTF. Looking up the rest from reference TRBV2 and TRBJ1-2 gives the full variable domain: EPEVTQTPSHQVTQMGQEVILRCVPISNHLYFYWYRQILGQKVEFLVSFYNNEISEKSEIFDDQFSVERPDGSNFTLKIRSTKLEDSAMYFCASLWRESRGGYTFGSGTRLTVV.

The CDR3 loop is CASSLEDGGSLYEQYF. In DNA, the CDR3 is TGTGCCAGCAGCTTGGAGGATGGCGGGAGCCTCTACGAGCAGTACTTC. This sequence joins TRBV5-6 and TRBJ2-7, with 7 bases that match TRBD2. The trim removed 0 bases at V and 3 bases at J, leaving 9 bases unmatched. The CDR3 length is 16 residues. Germline-derived CDR1 and CDR2 are SGHDT and YYEEEE. The complete variable domain, with remaining parts taken from reference TRBV5-6 and TRBJ2-7, reads DAGVTQSPTHLIKTRGQQVTLRCSPKSGHDTVSWYQQALGQGPQFIFQYYEEEERQRGNFPDRFSGHQFPNYSSELNVNALLLGDSALYLCASSLEDGGSLYEQYFGPGTRLTVT.

This clonotype was detected only a few times. This chain connects TRBV6-1 to TRBJ1-1, with D maybe TRBD1 (6 bases). Deletions cut 0 bases from V and 4 bases from J, with 12 bases between. Germline-derived CDR1 and CDR2 are MNHNS and SASEGT. This CDR3 is 15 amino acids long. CDR3 DNA sequence: TGTGCCAGCAGTGAAGCGATTCGAGGGGGCACTGAAGCTTTCTTT. It is translated as CASSEAIRGGTEAFF.

This clonotype was found many times. The CDR3 spells CASSPIAGTTDTQYF. The DNA of the CDR3 is TGTGCCAGCAGCCCCATAGCGGGAACCACAGATACGCAGTATTTT. This chain links TRBV14 with TRBJ2-3; 8 bases match TRBD2. The CDR3 covers 15 residues. V shed 4 bases and J 2 bases; nucleotides not matched to a gene: 5. The germline V gene encodes CDR1 SGHDN and CDR2 FVKESK.

This clonotype was seen more than once but under ten times. The chain carries TRBV6-4 and TRBJ1-2; D unresolved. The CDR3 covers 12 residues. Trimming took off 0 bases at V and 9 bases at J, with 8 bases between the two ends. CDR1 MRHNA and CDR2 SNTAGT come from the germline V gene. The CDR3 nucleotides are TGTGCCAGCAGTGACTCCCACATGAGCTACACCTTC. Translation: CASSDSHMSYTF.

Many counts were recorded for this clonotype. The rearrangement joins TRBV7-9 to TRBJ2-5; perhaps TRBD2 as D (5 bases). Trimming removed 2 bases from V and 0 bases from J, with 16 bases in between. CDR3 length: 17 amino acids. CDR1 and CDR2 (germline): SEHNR, FQNEAQ (reference sequence). CDR3 sequence reads: CASSLRGSRMYQETQYF. CDR3 DNA: TGTGCCAGCAGCTTAAGAGGGTCCAGGATGTACCAAGAGACCCAGTACTTC.

At least ten counts were recorded for this clonotype. V is TRBV2 and J is TRBJ2-7; 11 nucleotides line up with TRBD2. Germline V gene data show CDR1 as SNHLY and CDR2 as FYNNEI. V lost 6 bases to trimming and J lost 3 bases; unmatched junction nucleotides: 1. This CDR3 comprises 13 residues. This CDR3 reads CASRLAGGYEQYF. CDR3 in DNA: TGTGCCAGCAGGCTAGCGGGAGGCTACGAGCAGTACTTC.

This clonotype was observed many times. V gene TRBV11-3 combines with J gene TRBJ1-1, with 9 bases fitting TRBD1. V lost 0 bases, J lost 6 bases, and 8 bases stayed unmatched. Germline-derived CDR1 and CDR2 are SGHNT and YENEEA. The CDR3 extends over 16 amino acids. Here the CDR3 reads CASSLDPDRGRSEAFF. CDR3 in DNA: TGTGCCAGCAGCTTAGATCCGGACAGGGGAAGGTCTGAAGCTTTCTTT. The variable domain in full, completed from reference TRBV11-3 and TRBJ1-1, reads EAGVVQSPRYKIIEKKQPVAFWCNPISGHNTLYWYLQNLGQGPELLIRYENEEAVDDSQLPKDRFSAERLKGVDSTLKIQPAELGDSAVYLCASSLDPDRGRSEAFFGQGTRLTVV.

This chain joins TRBV20-1 and TRBJ2-1; TRBD2 matches 11 bases. From germline, CDR1 is DFQATT and CDR2 SNEGSKA (reference sequence). Losses at the gene ends were 5 bases for V and 7 bases for J; bases not matched to a gene: 7. This CDR3 comprises 14 residues. The CDR3 DNA follows: TGCAGTGCTCAAGGGGGGACTAGCGGAAATGAGCAGTTCTTC. As protein: CSAQGGTSGNEQFF.

This clonotype was observed at least ten times. The chain employs TRBV20-1 and TRBJ2-7, with TRBD2 matching 11 bases. The germline CDR1 and CDR2 sequences are DFQATT and SNEGSKA (reference sequence). V shed 6 bases, J shed 1 base, and the junction held 5 bases outside the gene matches. This CDR3 is 14 amino acids long. CDR3 loop: CSAIPSGRSYEQYF. DNA of the CDR3: TGCAGTGCCATACCTAGCGGGAGGTCCTACGAGCAGTACTTC.